This T cell receptor (beta chain) appears in the sequencing data of a study of blood T cell repertoires in COVID-19 (dated by TCRdb to the early 2020s). Regarding the research as a whole: Samples covering the acute and convalescent phases of COVID-19 were provided by collaborators in the United States, Italy and Spain. The material from the prospective study consisted of cDNA or gDNA derived from T cells, B-cell-depleted T cells, or PBMCs. The dataset comprised deeply sampled blood TCRbeta repertoires from subjects exposed to, actively infected with, or recovered from COVID-19. A freely available public database, intended as a resource for researchers studying the immune response to SARS-CoV-2, is where the repertoires were released. Samples came from the ongoing ImmuneRACE study (first 160 participants) plus 1,254 subjects from 6 global collaborators. Nearly every sample came with metadata listing a de-identified subject ID, COVID-19 status, age in years and sex. Where HLA class I and class II types were available, the types were taken from metadata supplied by the sample provider, not from assay-based typing. Findings and caveats that apply to the study as a whole: The amount of clinical and demographic metadata varied by source and participant and was provided uncurated.

The immunoSEQ Assay, a bias-controlled multiplex PCR, was used to amplify TCRbeta CDR3 regions from genomic DNA. In the original analysis: The number of nucleated cells in each sample was estimated from the amplification of reference gene primers within the assay. Sequence reads were collapsed and filtered to measure the absolute abundance of every unique TCRbeta CDR3 rearrangement. For each sample, productive Simpson clonality was calculated as the square root of Simpson's diversity index over productive rearrangements. Held by TCRdb, this immuneACCESS table contains in-frame sequences only and omits some clones. Under half of the omission traces to an unresolved V gene where checked; the cause of the rest is unknown. D and trimming were read from the DNA, whereas the V and J calls and clone size are those reported in that table. The sample yields 200,000 to 300,000 clones; about nine tenths were counted once. The top ten constitute less than 3% of the sample.

Enrolling through a virtual design, the prospective study's participants ranged in age from about 18 to 89 years and lived across about two dozen United States geographic areas. In the prospective study, participants were assigned to cohorts based on the clinical history participants reported in a screening survey and a study questionnaire. For ImmuneRACE Cohort 3, a participant was defined as recovered based on two consecutive negative NP/OP PCR tests, clearance by a healthcare professional, or resolution of symptoms. In the prospective study, whole blood, serum and a nasopharyngeal or oropharyngeal swab were collected from each participant by mobile phlebotomists. Over an approximately 2-month period, participants in the prospective study had the option of providing additional blood draws and questionnaires. Blood samples from the prospective study were shipped frozen or at room temperature prior to DNA extraction.

On this clone itself: Its antigen is currently not known. No base-level quality is on record; no much larger clone is a single base apart.

From the cysteine up to the phenylalanine, the CDR3 has a length of 14 residues. Here the CDR3 DNA is all that survives: 42 bases in frame from base 1. The V and J ends are trimmed by 6 bases and 0 bases, leaving 11 bases between them. The germline V gene encodes CDR1 MNHEY and CDR2 SMNVEV (reference sequence). This clonotype was sampled from a woman under 30 who had recovered from COVID-19. Sequences were obtained from PBMCs or T cells enriched from blood (not recorded which). The V and J genes are TRBV27 and TRBJ1-2, and TRBD1 may be the D gene, going by 5 matching bases. The nucleotides read TGTGCCAGCAGGCGGGGGGGAGCTAACTATGGCTACACCTTC. The resulting protein is CASRRGGANYGYTF.